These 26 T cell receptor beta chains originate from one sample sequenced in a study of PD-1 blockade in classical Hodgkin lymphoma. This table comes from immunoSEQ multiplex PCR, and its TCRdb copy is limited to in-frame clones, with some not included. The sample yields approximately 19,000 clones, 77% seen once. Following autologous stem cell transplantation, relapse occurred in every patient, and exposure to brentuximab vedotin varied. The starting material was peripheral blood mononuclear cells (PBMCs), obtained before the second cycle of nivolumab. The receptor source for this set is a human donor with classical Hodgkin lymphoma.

CDR3 bases: TGCAGCGTTGAGCCGTCACAACCAGCGGGGGCTAGCACAGATACGCAGTATTTT. It translates to CSVEPSQPAGASTDTQYF. V usage is TRBV29-1 and J usage is TRBJ2-3, with 8 nucleotides matching TRBD2. J gave up 0 bases and V 3 bases, and 14 bases lay outside the gene matches. Germline V gene data show CDR1 as SQVTM and CDR2 as ANQGSEA. This CDR3 has 18 residues.

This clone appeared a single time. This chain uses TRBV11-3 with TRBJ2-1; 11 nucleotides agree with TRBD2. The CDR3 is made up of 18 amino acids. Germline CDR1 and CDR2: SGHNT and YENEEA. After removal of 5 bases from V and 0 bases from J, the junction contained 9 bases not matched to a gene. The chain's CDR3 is CASSPPRLAGSSYNEQFF. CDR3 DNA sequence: TGTGCCAGCAGCCCCCCCCGACTAGCGGGAAGCTCCTACAATGAGCAGTTCTTC.

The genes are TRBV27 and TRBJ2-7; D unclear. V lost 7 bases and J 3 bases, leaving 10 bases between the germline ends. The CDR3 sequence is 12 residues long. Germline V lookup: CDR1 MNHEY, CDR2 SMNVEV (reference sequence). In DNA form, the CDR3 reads TGTGCCAGCACCAGTTCGGTCTACGAGCAGTACTTC. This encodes CASTSSVYEQYF.

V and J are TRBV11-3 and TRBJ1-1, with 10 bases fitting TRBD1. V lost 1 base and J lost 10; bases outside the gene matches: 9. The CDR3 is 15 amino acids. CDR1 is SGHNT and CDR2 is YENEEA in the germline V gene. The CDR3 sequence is CASSLGSGTGDRAFF. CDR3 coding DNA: TGTGCCAGCAGCTTAGGTTCCGGGACAGGGGACAGAGCTTTCTTT.

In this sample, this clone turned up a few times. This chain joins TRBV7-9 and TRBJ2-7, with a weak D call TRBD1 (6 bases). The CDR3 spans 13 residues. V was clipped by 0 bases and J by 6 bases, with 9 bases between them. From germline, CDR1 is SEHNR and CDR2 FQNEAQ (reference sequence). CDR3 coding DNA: TGTGCCAGCAGCTTAGCTGGGGGCCTCGAGCAGTACTTC. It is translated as CASSLAGGLEQYF.

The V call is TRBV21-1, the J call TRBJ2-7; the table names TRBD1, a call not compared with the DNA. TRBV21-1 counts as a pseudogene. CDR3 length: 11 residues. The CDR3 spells CASSVPYEQYF. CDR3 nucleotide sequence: TGTGCCAGCAGCGTCCCATACGAGCAGTACTTC.

The CDR3 loop is CASSPLAGGANEQFF. CDR3 sequence (DNA): TGCGCCAGCAGCCCCCTAGCGGGGGGGGCCAATGAGCAGTTCTTC. This chain connects TRBV4-3 to TRBJ2-1, with 12 bases fitting TRBD2. CDR3 length equals 15 residues. V was pared by 4 bases and J by 6 bases, with 4 bases of the junction left unmatched. The germline gives CDR1 LGHNA, CDR2 YSLEER.

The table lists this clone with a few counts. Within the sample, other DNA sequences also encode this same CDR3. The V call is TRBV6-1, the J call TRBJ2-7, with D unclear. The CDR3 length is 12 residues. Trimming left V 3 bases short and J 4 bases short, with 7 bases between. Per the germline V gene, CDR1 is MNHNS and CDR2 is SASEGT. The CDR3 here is CASSDRDYEQYF. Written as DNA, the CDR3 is TGTGCCAGCAGTGATAGGGATTACGAGCAGTACTTC.

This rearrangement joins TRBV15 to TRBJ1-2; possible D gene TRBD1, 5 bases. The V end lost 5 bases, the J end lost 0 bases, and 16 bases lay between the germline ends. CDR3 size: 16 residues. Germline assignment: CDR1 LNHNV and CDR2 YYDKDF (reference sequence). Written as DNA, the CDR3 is TGTGCCACCAGCCGTTCATTAGCGACAGCTAACTATGGCTACACCTTC. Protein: CATSRSLATANYGYTF.

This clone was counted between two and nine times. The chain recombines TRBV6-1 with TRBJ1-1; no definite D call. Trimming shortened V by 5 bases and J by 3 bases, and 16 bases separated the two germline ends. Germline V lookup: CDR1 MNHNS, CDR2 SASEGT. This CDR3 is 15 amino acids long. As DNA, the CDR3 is TGTGCCAGCAGTCGATGGACGGCAGCGGACACTGAAGCTTTCTTT. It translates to CASSRWTAADTEAFF.

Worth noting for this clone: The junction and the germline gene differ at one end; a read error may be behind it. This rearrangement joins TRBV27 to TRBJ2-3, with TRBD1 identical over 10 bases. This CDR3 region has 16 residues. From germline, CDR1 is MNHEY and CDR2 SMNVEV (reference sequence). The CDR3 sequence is CASRLYGQGGTDTQYF. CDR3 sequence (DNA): TGTGCCAGCCGTTTATACGGACAGGGGGGCACAGATACGCAGTATTTT.

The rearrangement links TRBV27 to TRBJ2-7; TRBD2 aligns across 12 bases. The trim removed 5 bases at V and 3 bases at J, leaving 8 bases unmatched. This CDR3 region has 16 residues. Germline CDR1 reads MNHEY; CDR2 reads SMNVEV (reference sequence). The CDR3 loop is CASSPPALAGGYEQYF. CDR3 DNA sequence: TGTGCCAGCAGTCCTCCTGCACTAGCGGGGGGCTACGAGCAGTACTTC.

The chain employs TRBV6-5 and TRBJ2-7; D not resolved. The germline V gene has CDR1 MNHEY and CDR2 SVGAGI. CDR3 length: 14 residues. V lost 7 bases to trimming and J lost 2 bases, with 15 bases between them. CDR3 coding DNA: TGTGCCAGCAAAAGGGAACGCTTCCCCTACGAGCAGTACTTC. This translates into CASKRERFPYEQYF.

CDR3: CASSQSGGVGGYTF. The CDR3 DNA follows: TGTGCCAGCAGCCAGAGTGGGGGGGTTGGTGGCTACACCTTC. The J gene is TRBJ1-2, the V gene TRBV5-6; weak D call: TRBD1 (5 bases). The germline CDR1 and CDR2 sequences are SGHDT and YYEEEE. V dropped 4 bases and J dropped 7 bases, with 17 bases sitting between them. CDR3 length: 14 amino acids.

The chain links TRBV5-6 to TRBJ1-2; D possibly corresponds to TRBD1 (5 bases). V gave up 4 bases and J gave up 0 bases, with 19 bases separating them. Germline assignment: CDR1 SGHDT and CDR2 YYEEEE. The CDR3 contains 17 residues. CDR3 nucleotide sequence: TGTGCCAGCAGCAAAGCCGGGACGGAAACAGCTAACTATGGCTACACCTTC. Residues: CASSKAGTETANYGYTF.

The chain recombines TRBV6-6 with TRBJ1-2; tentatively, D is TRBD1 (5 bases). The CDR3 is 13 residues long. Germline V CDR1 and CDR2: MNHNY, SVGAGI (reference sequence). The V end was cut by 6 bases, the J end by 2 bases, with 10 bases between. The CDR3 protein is CASSLGQNYGYTF. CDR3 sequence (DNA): TGTGCCAGCAGCCTTGGACAAAACTATGGCTACACCTTC.

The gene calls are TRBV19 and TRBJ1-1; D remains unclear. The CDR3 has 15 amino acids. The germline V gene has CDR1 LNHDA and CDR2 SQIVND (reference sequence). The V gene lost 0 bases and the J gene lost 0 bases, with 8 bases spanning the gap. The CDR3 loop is CASSIEVRVNTEAFF. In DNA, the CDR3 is TGTGCCAGTAGTATAGAAGTTCGGGTGAACACTGAAGCTTTCTTT.

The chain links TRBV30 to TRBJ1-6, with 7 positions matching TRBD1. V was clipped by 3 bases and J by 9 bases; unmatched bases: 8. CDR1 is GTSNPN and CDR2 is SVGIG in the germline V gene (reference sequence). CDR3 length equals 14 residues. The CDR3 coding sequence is TGTGCCTGGAGGTCCGACAGGGAGAGTTCACCCCTCCACTTT. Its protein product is CAWRSDRESSPLHF. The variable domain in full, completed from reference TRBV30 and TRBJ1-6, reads SQTIHQWPATLVQPVGSPLSLECTVEGTSNPNLYWYRQAAGRGLQLLFYSVGIGQISSEVPQNLSASRPQDRQFILSSKKLLLSDSGFYLCAWRSDRESSPLHFGNGTRLTVT.

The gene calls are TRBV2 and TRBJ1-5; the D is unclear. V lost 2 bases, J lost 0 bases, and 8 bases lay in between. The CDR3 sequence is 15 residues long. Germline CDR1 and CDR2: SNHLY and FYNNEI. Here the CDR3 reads CASSEYSYSNQPQHF. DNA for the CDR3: TGTGCCAGCAGTGAATACAGTTATAGCAATCAGCCCCAGCATTTT.

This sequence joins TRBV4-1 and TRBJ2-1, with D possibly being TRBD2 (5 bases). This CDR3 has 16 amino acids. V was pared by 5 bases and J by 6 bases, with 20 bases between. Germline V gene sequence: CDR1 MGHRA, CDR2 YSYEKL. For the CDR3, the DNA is TGCGCCAGCAGCTCTCCCCGGGAATTAGGATTCAATGAGCAGTTCTTC. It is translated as CASSSPRELGFNEQFF.

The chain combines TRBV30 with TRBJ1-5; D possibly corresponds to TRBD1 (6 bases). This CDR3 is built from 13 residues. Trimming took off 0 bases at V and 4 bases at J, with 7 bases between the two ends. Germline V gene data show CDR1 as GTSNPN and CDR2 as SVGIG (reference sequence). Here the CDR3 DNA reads TGTGCCTGGAGTGTGCAGGGGAATCAGCCCCAGCATTTT. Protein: CAWSVQGNQPQHF.

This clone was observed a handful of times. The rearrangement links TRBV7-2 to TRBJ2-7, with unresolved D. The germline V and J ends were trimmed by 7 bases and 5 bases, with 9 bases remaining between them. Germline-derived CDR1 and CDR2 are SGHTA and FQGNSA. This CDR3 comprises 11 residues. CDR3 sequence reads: CASNVGNEQYF. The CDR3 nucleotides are TGTGCCAGCAACGTAGGGAACGAGCAGTACTTC.

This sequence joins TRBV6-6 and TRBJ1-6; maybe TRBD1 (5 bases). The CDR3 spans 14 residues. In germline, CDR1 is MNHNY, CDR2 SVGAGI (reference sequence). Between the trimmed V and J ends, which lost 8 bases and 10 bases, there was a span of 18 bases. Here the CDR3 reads CASGAGTWWSPLHF. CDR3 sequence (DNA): TGTGCCAGCGGCGCAGGGACCTGGTGGTCACCCCTCCACTTT.

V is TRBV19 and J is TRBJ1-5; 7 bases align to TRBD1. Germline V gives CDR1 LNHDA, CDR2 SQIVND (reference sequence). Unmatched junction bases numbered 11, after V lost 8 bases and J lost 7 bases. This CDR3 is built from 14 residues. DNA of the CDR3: TGTGCCAGTCACACCGTTGACAGGGAACAGCCCCAGCATTTT. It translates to CASHTVDREQPQHF.

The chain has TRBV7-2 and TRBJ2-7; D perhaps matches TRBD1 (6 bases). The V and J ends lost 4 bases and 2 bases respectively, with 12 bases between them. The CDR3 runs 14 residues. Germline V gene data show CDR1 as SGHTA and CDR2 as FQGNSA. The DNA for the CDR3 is TGTGCCAGCAGCTCCATCGACAGGACCTACGAGCAGTACTTC. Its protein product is CASSSIDRTYEQYF.

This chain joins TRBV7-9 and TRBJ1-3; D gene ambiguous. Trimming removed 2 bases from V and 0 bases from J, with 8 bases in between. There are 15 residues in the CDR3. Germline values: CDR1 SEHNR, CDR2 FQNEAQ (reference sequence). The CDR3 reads CASSLWRDSGNTIYF. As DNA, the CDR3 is TGTGCCAGCAGCTTATGGAGGGACTCTGGAAACACCATATATTTT.